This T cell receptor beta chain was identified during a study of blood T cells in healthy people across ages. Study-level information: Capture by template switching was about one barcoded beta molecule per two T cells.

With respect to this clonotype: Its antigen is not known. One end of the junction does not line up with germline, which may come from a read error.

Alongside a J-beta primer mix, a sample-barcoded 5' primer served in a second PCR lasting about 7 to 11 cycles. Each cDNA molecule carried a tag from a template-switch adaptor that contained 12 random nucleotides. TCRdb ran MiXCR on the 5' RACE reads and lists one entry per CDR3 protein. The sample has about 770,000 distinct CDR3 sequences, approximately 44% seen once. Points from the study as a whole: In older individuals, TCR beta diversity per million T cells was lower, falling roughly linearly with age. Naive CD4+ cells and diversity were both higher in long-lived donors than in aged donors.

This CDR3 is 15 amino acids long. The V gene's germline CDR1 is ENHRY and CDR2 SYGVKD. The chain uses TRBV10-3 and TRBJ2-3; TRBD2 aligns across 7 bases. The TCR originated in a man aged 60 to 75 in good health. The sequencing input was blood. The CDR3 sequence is CAIRGGESNTGTQYF. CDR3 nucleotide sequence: TGTGCCATCCGCGGGGGAGAATCTAACACAGGTACGCAGTATTTT.